These 28 T cell receptor beta chains were sequenced from one sample in a study of identical twins. TCRdb recomputed calls from the 5' RACE reads with MiXCR, one row per CDR3 protein. The profile covers hundreds of thousands of distinct CDR3 sequences, with approximately 25% appearing a single time and 2.9% taken by the ten largest. The sample was also linked to a second study, of T cells expressing NK-cell markers.

Sequencing input: CD4+ T cells sorted from blood. The receptors derive from a woman between 18 and 29 years old in good health.

This clonotype came up many times. The chain combines TRBV10-3 with TRBJ2-1, with D perhaps matching TRBD1 (6 bases). V lost 4 bases and J lost 6, with 16 bases in between. The germline gives CDR1 ENHRY, CDR2 SYGVKD. The CDR3 length is 15 residues. This CDR3 reads CAISGAGVTSNEQFF. CDR3 DNA sequence: TGTGCCATCAGTGGGGCAGGGGTAACTAGCAATGAGCAGTTCTTC.

V is TRBV2 and J is TRBJ2-2; 7 nucleotides match TRBD2. This CDR3 has 15 amino acids. V dropped 5 bases and J dropped 5; count of bases not matched to a gene: 8. The V gene's germline CDR1 is SNHLY and CDR2 FYNNEI. The CDR3 sequence is CASSTGGSRTGELFF. The DNA for the CDR3 is TGTGCCAGCAGTACCGGCGGGAGTCGGACCGGGGAGCTGTTTTTT.

This clonotype was seen repeatedly, ten times or more. A read error may account for a junction end that differs from germline. V and J are TRBV7-9 and TRBJ1-1; no clear D. CDR1 is SEHNR, CDR2 FQNEAQ, per germline (reference sequence). The CDR3 covers 13 residues. The DNA for the CDR3 is TGCGCCAGCAGCTTGGTCGCGAACACTGAAGCTTTCTTT. It is translated as CASSLVANTEAFF.

At least ten counts were recorded for this clonotype. The chain links TRBV29-1 to TRBJ1-1; D gene ambiguous. The CDR3 contains 11 residues. Germline CDR1 is SQVTM and CDR2 is ANQGSEA. Trimming stripped 4 bases from V and 0 bases from J, with 3 bases between. The CDR3 loop reads CSVALNTEAFF. CDR3 DNA sequence: TGCAGCGTTGCGTTGAACACTGAAGCTTTCTTT.

This clonotype was counted ten times or more. The CDR3 DNA follows: TGCAGCGTTGAAGAGGGGCAAGGGGCCAACGTCCTGACTTTC. This gives the protein CSVEEGQGANVLTF. The gene calls are TRBV29-1 and TRBJ2-6, with D possibly TRBD1 on 5 matching bases. Trimming took 0 bases from V and 4 from J, leaving 7 bases between them. CDR1 is SQVTM and CDR2 is ANQGSEA in the germline V gene. The CDR3 runs 14 residues. Combining the CDR3 with reference TRBV29-1 and TRBJ2-6 gives the whole variable domain SAVISQKPSRDICQRGTSLTIQCQVDSQVTMMFWYRQQPGQSLTLIATANQGSEATYESGFVIDKFPISRPNLTFSTLTVSNMSPEDSSIYLCSVEEGQGANVLTFGAGSRLTVL.

This chain links TRBV5-1 with TRBJ2-2; the D is unclear. Trimming shortened V by 0 bases and J by 4 bases, and 13 bases separated the two germline ends. The CDR3 is 16 amino acids. Germline V gene lookup returns CDR1 SGHRS and CDR2 YFSETQ. In nucleotides, the CDR3 is TGCGCCAGCAGCTTGGGGCAGGAACTACGCACCGGGGAGCTGTTTTTT. Its translation: CASSLGQELRTGELFF. The full variable domain, in which reference TRBV5-1 and TRBJ2-2 provide the parts outside the CDR3, is KAGVTQTPRYLIKTRGQQVTLSCSPISGHRSVSWYQQTPGQGLQFLFEYFSETQRNKGNFPGRFSGRQFSNSRSEMNVSTLELGDSALYLCASSLGQELRTGELFFGEGSRLTVL.

This clonotype has more than one count but fewer than ten. The chain joins TRBV12-3 or TRBV12-4 to TRBJ1-2; TRBD1 agrees at 9 bases. V was pared by 7 bases and J by 4 bases, with 7 bases of the junction left unmatched. This CDR3 comprises 14 residues. CDR3 sequence: CASTQPGQGYGYTF. CDR3 nucleotide sequence: TGTGCCAGCACCCAACCGGGACAGGGCTATGGCTACACCTTC.

For the CDR3, the DNA is TGTGCCAGCAGCGTAGGAACGAACACTGAAGCTTTCTTT. It encodes CASSVGTNTEAFF. J is TRBJ1-1 and V is TRBV9, with D hard to call. From germline, CDR1 is SGDLS and CDR2 YYNGEE. With 0 bases removed from V and 1 base from J, the gap between germline ends came to 4 bases. The length of the CDR3 is 13 residues. The full variable domain, rest sourced from reference TRBV9 and TRBJ1-1, is DSGVTQTPKHLITATGQRVTLRCSPRSGDLSVYWYQQSLDQGLQFLIQYYNGEERAKGNILERFSAQQFPDLHSELNLSSLELGDSALYFCASSVGTNTEAFFGQGTRLTVV.

This clonotype was seen a handful of times. The chain links TRBV9 to TRBJ2-1, with 8 positions matching TRBD2. The CDR3 runs 15 residues. Per the germline V gene, CDR1 is SGDLS and CDR2 is YYNGEE. V dropped 0 bases and J dropped 8; count of bases not matched to a gene: 7. As DNA, the CDR3 is TGTGCCAGCAGCGTAGCGGGAGGGTTACCGGATGAGCAGTTCTTC. Translated: CASSVAGGLPDEQFF.

This clonotype has a handful of counts. V and J are TRBV10-2 and TRBJ2-3; the D gene is possibly TRBD1 (5 bases). Trimming shortened V by 6 bases and J by 9 bases, and 10 bases separated the two germline ends. Germline CDR1 reads WSHSY; CDR2 reads SAAADI. The CDR3 covers 11 residues. CDR3 residues: CASSAQGTQYF. The CDR3 DNA sequence: TGCGCCAGCAGCGCCCAGGGCACGCAGTATTTT.

The genes are TRBV11-2 and TRBJ2-7, with D possibly TRBD2 on 6 matching bases. With 3 bases removed from V and 4 bases from J, the gap between germline ends came to 13 bases. The CDR3 totals 14 residues. The germline CDR1 and CDR2 sequences are SGHAT and FQNNGV. CDR3 sequence (DNA): TGTGCCAGCAGCTTTAAACGGGAGAGTTACGAGCAGTACTTC. Translating gives CASSFKRESYEQYF.

The chain uses TRBV3-1 and TRBJ1-6; 8 positions agree with TRBD1. This CDR3 is built from 16 residues. V dropped 1 base and J dropped 8; count of bases not matched to a gene: 7. Germline-derived CDR1 and CDR2 are LGHDT and YNNKEL (reference sequence). CDR3 DNA sequence: TGTGCCAGCAGCCAAGGTCAGGGGGCTATATATTCACCCCTCCACTTT. This codes for CASSQGQGAIYSPLHF.

The chain is built from TRBV7-9 and TRBJ2-2; tentatively, D is TRBD2 (5 bases). The CDR3 spans 15 residues. Looked up from germline, CDR1 is SEHNR and CDR2 is FQNEAQ (reference sequence). V was shortened by 2 bases and J by 6 bases, with 13 bases between the two germline ends. The CDR3 here is CASSLTDLRAGELFF. CDR3 coding DNA: TGTGCCAGCAGCTTAACCGACTTGAGGGCCGGGGAGCTGTTTTTT.

The gene calls are TRBV7-9 and TRBJ1-6; no firm D call. The V gene's germline CDR1 is SEHNR and CDR2 FQNEAQ (reference sequence). V lost 1 base and J 9 bases, leaving 16 bases between the germline ends. This CDR3 has 16 residues. CDR3 in DNA: TGTGCCAGCAGCTTAGGATTCAGTGGCGAGGGTTCACCCCTCCACTTT. Amino acids: CASSLGFSGEGSPLHF.

There are many counts of this clonotype. V usage is TRBV4-3 and J usage is TRBJ2-1; TRBD2 aligns across 10 bases. The CDR3 totals 20 residues. The junction had 15 bases not matched to a gene; V was cut back by 0 bases and J by 4 bases. Per the germline V gene, CDR1 is LGHNA and CDR2 is YSLEER. The CDR3 DNA follows: TGCGCCAGCAGCCAAGATCACGGGATGGGGCTAGCGGGGGTTTACAATGAGCAGTTCTTC. Translation gives CASSQDHGMGLAGVYNEQFF.

The J gene is TRBJ2-5, the V gene TRBV4-3; D remains ambiguous. Germline V lookup: CDR1 LGHNA, CDR2 YSLEER. With 3 bases removed from V and 3 bases from J, the gap between germline ends came to 8 bases. This CDR3 is built from 13 residues. CDR3 nucleotides: TGCGCCAGCAGCCAGAGGACCAAAGAGACCCAGTACTTC. The encoded protein is CASSQRTKETQYF.

The chain couples TRBV10-1 to TRBJ2-1; 10 positions match TRBD2. Germline CDR1 WNHNN, CDR2 SYGVQD (reference sequence). There are 14 residues in the CDR3. V lost 6 bases, J lost 8 bases, and 7 bases stayed unmatched. The CDR3 region has the DNA TGCGCCAGCAGCTTTACGCTAGCGGGAGATGAGCAGTTCTTC. It yields the protein CASSFTLAGDEQFF.

This rearrangement joins TRBV20-1 to TRBJ2-1, with 11 nucleotides matching TRBD2. Germline V lookup: CDR1 DFQATT, CDR2 SNEGSKA (reference sequence). The CDR3 covers 17 residues. The V gene end was trimmed by 3 bases and the J gene end by 0 bases; junction bases not matched to a gene: 7. CDR3 nucleotide sequence: TGCAGTGCTAGCGGGACTAGCGGATCCATCTCCTACAATGAGCAGTTCTTC. Translated: CSASGTSGSISYNEQFF.

The chain carries TRBV5-1 and TRBJ1-2; the D is unclear. The length of the CDR3 is 15 residues. Germline V gene lookup returns CDR1 SGHRS and CDR2 YFSETQ. Trimming cost V 0 bases and J 3 bases, with 12 bases left between them. In nucleotides, the CDR3 is TGCGCCAGCAGCTTGGACGTGGGCCGACACTATGGCTACACCTTC. Encoded protein: CASSLDVGRHYGYTF.

CDR3 sequence: CASSGSRQGNYGYTF. CDR3 DNA: TGTGCCAGCAGTGGATCTCGACAGGGGAACTATGGCTACACCTTC. This chain uses TRBV2 with TRBJ1-2; 8 nucleotides align to TRBD1. CDR1 is SNHLY and CDR2 is FYNNEI in the germline V gene. This CDR3 has 15 amino acids. The ends lost 4 bases at V and 2 bases at J; junction bases unmatched: 6. Full variable domain (outside the CDR3, taken from reference TRBV2 and TRBJ1-2): EPEVTQTPSHQVTQMGQEVILRCVPISNHLYFYWYRQILGQKVEFLVSFYNNEISEKSEIFDDQFSVERPDGSNFTLKIRSTKLEDSAMYFCASSGSRQGNYGYTFGSGTRLTVV.

The CDR3 reads CASRDSGRAGETQYF. CDR3 DNA sequence: TGCGCCAGCCGAGATAGCGGGAGGGCCGGAGAGACCCAGTACTTC. The V gene is TRBV5-1, the J gene TRBJ2-5, with TRBD2 identical over 11 bases. CDR1 is SGHRS, CDR2 YFSETQ, per germline. V lost 7 bases to trimming and J lost 4 bases; unmatched junction nucleotides: 9. The CDR3 length is 15 residues.

The chain has TRBV10-3 and TRBJ1-1; D is unresolved. This CDR3 is built from 14 residues. Germline-derived CDR1 and CDR2 are ENHRY and SYGVKD. Trimming took 5 bases from V and 5 from J, leaving 15 bases between them. For the CDR3, the DNA is TGTGCCATCAGTCCTAGCTCCTCTAGGACTGAAGCTTTCTTT. Amino acid sequence: CAISPSSSRTEAFF.

The sample holds a few counts of this clonotype. The V gene is TRBV7-8, the J gene TRBJ2-5, with D possibly TRBD1 on 5 matching bases. V was cut by 4 bases and J by 5 bases, with 8 bases left in between. The V gene's germline CDR1 is SGHVS and CDR2 FQNEAQ. This CDR3 contains 12 residues. CDR3 DNA sequence: TGTGCCAGCAGCTGGACACCCGAGACCCAGTACTTC. Its protein is CASSWTPETQYF.

The chain recombines TRBV20-1 with TRBJ1-1; the match to TRBD1 covers 7 bases. The CDR3 has 13 residues. The trim removed 6 bases at V and 9 bases at J, leaving 13 bases unmatched. Germline loops: CDR1 DFQATT, CDR2 SNEGSKA (reference sequence). CDR3 in amino acids: CSAGQGGPLQAFF. DNA for the CDR3: TGCAGTGCCGGTCAGGGGGGCCCCCTTCAAGCTTTCTTT.

There are a few counts of this clonotype. The V and J genes are TRBV12-3 or TRBV12-4 and TRBJ2-3; no reliable D call. This CDR3 spans 15 amino acids. V was cut by 1 base and J by 2 bases, with 10 bases left in between. Here the CDR3 reads CASSLGETYTDTQYF. The CDR3 DNA sequence: TGTGCCAGCAGTTTAGGTGAGACCTACACAGATACGCAGTATTTT.

This clonotype was seen a handful of times. This chain connects TRBV4-2 to TRBJ2-5; 10 bases agree with TRBD2. Trimming at V came to 1 base and at J to 5 bases, leaving 7 bases not matched to a gene. This CDR3 region has 16 residues. CDR1 LGHNA and CDR2 YNFKEQ come from the germline V gene. CDR3 sequence reads: CASSQGSSGGRETQYF. The CDR3 DNA follows: TGTGCCAGCAGCCAAGGATCTAGCGGGGGCAGGGAGACCCAGTACTTC.

The chain couples TRBV3-1 to TRBJ2-7, with 8 bases that match TRBD2. CDR3 length: 13 residues. CDR1 and CDR2 (germline): LGHDT, YNNKEL (reference sequence). The V segment lost 8 bases and the J segment 3 bases; nucleotides outside the gene matches: 6. This CDR3 reads CASRREGNYEQYF. Here the CDR3 DNA reads TGTGCCAGCCGCCGGGAGGGGAACTACGAGCAGTACTTC.

This clonotype has more than one count but fewer than ten. The V gene is TRBV20-1, the J gene TRBJ1-2; D possibly corresponds to TRBD1 (5 bases). Germline CDR1 DFQATT, CDR2 SNEGSKA (reference sequence). Trimming shortened V by 6 bases and J by 7 bases, and 15 bases separated the two germline ends. The CDR3 runs 12 residues. CDR3 loop: CSALGESGGYTF. The CDR3, as DNA: TGCAGTGCACTGGGGGAATCAGGTGGCTACACCTTC.